This entry features one T cell receptor beta chain sequence. The clone's antigen remains unknown. Per-nucleotide qualities are absent, and no much larger clonotype sits a single base away. The CDR3 contains 16 residues, cysteine and phenylalanine counted. Only the CDR3 part of the read is kept: 48 bases, read in frame from the first base. CDR1 and CDR2 (MNHNS, SASEGT) derive from the germline V gene. Cut back by 4 bases and 4 bases, the V and J ends lie 14 bases apart. These data come from a study of blood T cell repertoires in COVID-19 (dated by TCRdb to between 2020 and 2021). With respect to the entire study: Samples from collaborators originated in the United States, Italy and Spain and spanned both the acute and convalescent phases of COVID-19. The material from the prospective study consisted of cDNA or gDNA derived from T cells, B-cell-depleted T cells, or PBMCs. Deeply sampled blood TCRbeta repertoires from subjects exposed to, actively infected with, or recovered from COVID-19 were included in the dataset. The repertoires were released in a freely available public database intended as a resource for research on the immune response to SARS-CoV-2. Samples were obtained from the ongoing ImmuneRACE study (first 160 participants) and from approximately 1,200 subjects provided by 6 global collaborators. The sample metadata nearly always contained a de-identified subject ID, COVID-19 status, age in years and sex. Where available, HLA class I and class II types were taken from metadata supplied by the sample provider and were not determined by assay-based typing. Overall study results and their limits: The quantity of clinical and demographic metadata differed by source and by participant and was supplied without curation.

The immunoSEQ Assay, a bias-controlled multiplex PCR, was used to amplify TCRbeta CDR3 regions from genomic DNA. Per the authors' processing: The number of nucleated cells in each sample was estimated by amplification of reference gene primers within the assay. To quantify the absolute abundance of each unique TCRbeta CDR3 rearrangement, sequence reads were collapsed and filtered. For each sample, productive Simpson clonality was calculated as the square root of Simpson's diversity index across productive rearrangements. TCRdb's version of the immuneACCESS table is confined to in-frame rearrangements and falls short of the full clone set. An unresolved V gene accounts for under half of the shortfall where checked; the remainder is of unknown origin. The V and J calls and clone size were taken over from that table, and D and trimming were inferred from the DNA. The table for this sample lists 120,000 to 150,000 clones; around 83% of them were counted only once. Of the sample, roughly 7.2% falls within the top ten clones.

Each collaborating institution followed its own protocols to collect whole blood in K2EDTA tubes. Collaborator samples were shipped for TCRbeta analysis as frozen whole blood, isolated PBMCs, or DNA extracted from either sample type. The chain is made from TRBV6-1 and TRBJ2-6; TRBD1 is a weak D gene call, 6 bases matching. The receptor's source is a woman aged 45-59 years in a cohort sampled during active or convalescent COVID-19. The sequenced material came from peripheral blood. Here the CDR3 is given as CASSVRGADGANVLTF. The sequenced DNA is TGTGCCAGCAGTGTCAGGGGAGCAGACGGGGCCAACGTCCTGACTTTC.